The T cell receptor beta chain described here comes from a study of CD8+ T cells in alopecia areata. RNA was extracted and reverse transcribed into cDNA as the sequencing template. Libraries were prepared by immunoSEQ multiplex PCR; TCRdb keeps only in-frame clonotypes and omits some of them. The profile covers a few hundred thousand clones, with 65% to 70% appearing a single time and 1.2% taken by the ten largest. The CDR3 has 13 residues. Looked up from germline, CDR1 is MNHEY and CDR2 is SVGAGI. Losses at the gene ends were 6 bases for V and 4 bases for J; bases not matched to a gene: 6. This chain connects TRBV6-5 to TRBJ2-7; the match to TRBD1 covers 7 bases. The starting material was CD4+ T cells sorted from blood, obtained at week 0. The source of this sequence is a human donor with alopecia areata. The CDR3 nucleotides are TGTGCCAGCAGCCAAGGGACAGTATACGAGCAGTACTTC. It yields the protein CASSQGTVYEQYF.